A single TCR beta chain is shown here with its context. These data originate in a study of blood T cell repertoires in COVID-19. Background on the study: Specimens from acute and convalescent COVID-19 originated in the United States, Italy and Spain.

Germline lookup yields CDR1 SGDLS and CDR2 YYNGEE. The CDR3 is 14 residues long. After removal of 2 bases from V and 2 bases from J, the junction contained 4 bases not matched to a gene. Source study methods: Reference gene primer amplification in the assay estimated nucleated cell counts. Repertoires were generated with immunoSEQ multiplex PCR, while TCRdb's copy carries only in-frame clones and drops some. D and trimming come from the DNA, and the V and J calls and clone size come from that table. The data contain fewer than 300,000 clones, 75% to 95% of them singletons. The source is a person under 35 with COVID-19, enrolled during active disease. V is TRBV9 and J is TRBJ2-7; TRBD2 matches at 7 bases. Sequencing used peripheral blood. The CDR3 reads CASSVSSGTYEQYF. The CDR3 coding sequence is TGTGCCAGCAGCGTCTCTAGCGGTACCTACGAGCAGTACTTC.